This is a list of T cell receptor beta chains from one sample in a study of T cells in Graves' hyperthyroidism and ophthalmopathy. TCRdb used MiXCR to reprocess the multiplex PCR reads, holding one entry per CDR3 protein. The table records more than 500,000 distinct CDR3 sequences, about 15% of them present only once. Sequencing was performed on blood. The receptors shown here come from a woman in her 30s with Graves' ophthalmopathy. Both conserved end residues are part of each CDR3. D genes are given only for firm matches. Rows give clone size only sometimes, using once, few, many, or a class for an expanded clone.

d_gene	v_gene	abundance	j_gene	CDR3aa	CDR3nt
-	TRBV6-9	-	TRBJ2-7	CASSYMGHKGHEQYF	TGTGCCAGCAGTTACATGGGACATAAGGGCCACGAGCAGTACTTC
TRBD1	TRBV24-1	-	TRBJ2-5	CATSDPRQGSPKETQYF	TGTGCCACCAGTGATCCCAGACAGGGGTCGCCTAAAGAGACCCAGTACTTC
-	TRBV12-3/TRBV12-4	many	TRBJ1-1	CASKRDLDTEAFF	TGTGCCAGCAAAAGGGACCTTGACACTGAAGCTTTCTTT
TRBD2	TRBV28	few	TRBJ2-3	CASFAMTSKYTDTQYF	TGTGCCAGTTTTGCTATGACTAGCAAATACACAGATACGCAGTATTTT
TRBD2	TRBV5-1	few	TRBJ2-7	CASNPQAGVSYEQYF	TGCGCCAGCAACCCTCAAGCGGGAGTTTCCTACGAGCAGTACTTC
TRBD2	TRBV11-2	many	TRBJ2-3	CASSRGTWTSLDTQYF	TGTGCCAGCAGCCGTGGGACCTGGACTAGCCTAGATACGCAGTATTTT
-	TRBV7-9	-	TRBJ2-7	CASSQQIRDFQRPYEQYF	TGTGCCAGCAGCCAACAAATCCGGGACTTCCAACGCCCCTACGAGCAGTACTTC
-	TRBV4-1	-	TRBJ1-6	CASSQEGYTLHF	TGCGCCAGCAGCCAAGAAGGGTACACCCTCCACTTT
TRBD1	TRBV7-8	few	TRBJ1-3	CASSPSGGQASGNTIYF	TGTGCCAGCAGCCCGAGTGGGGGACAGGCCTCTGGAAACACCATATATTTT
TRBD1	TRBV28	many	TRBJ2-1	CASRRQGENEQFF	TGTGCCAGCAGAAGACAGGGGGAGAATGAGCAGTTCTTC
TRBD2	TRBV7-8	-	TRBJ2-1	CATEAGTSYNEQFF	TGTGCCACCGAAGCGGGAACCTCCTACAATGAGCAGTTCTTC
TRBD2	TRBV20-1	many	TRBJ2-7	CSADRGASGSASSYEQYF	TGCAGTGCTGATAGGGGGGCTAGCGGGAGCGCTAGCTCCTACGAGCAGTACTTC
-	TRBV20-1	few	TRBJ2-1	CSAGLQVHYNEQFF	TGCAGTGCCGGACTCCAAGTGCACTACAATGAGCAGTTCTTC
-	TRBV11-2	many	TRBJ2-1	CASSLGTRGYNEQFF	TGTGCCAGCAGCTTAGGGACCCGGGGGTACAATGAGCAGTTCTTC
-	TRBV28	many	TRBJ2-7	CASSFSGPVYSSYEQYF	TGTGCCAGCAGTTTTTCGGGTCCAGTCTACTCCTCCTACGAGCAGTACTTC
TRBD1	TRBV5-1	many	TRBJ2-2	CASRAGTGSTGELFF	TGCGCCAGCAGAGCCGGGACAGGATCCACCGGGGAGCTGTTTTTT
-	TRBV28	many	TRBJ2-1	CASSDPKPSASGQFF	TGTGCCAGCAGTGACCCGAAACCCTCGGCCTCGGGGCAGTTCTTC
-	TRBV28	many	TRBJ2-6	CASRAGGTGANVLTF	TGTGCCAGCAGGGCCGGAGGGACTGGGGCCAACGTCCTGACTTTC
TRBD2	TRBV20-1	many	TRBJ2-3	CSASGGGPTDTQYF	TGCAGTGCTTCCGGGGGGGGGCCCACAGATACGCAGTATTTT
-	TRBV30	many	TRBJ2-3	CAWSVSVNTQYF	TGTGCCTGGAGTGTTAGCGTCAATACGCAGTATTTT
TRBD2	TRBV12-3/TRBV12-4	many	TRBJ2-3	CASGTSAVGDTQYF	TGTGCCAGCGGGACTAGCGCGGTCGGGGATACGCAGTATTTT
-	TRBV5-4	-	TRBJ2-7	CASSLSSAAASYEQYF	TGTGCCAGCAGCTTGTCTTCAGCGGCCGCTTCCTACGAGCAGTACTTC
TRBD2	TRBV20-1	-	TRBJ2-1	CSARALAGGSYNEQFF	TGCAGTGCTAGAGCACTAGCGGGAGGGTCTTACAATGAGCAGTTCTTC
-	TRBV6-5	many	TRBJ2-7	CASSYDRGYEQYF	TGTGCCAGCAGTTACGACAGAGGCTACGAGCAGTACTTC
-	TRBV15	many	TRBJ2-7	CATSRDHFSWDTLSYEQYF	TGTGCCACCAGCAGAGATCACTTCTCGTGGGACACCCTCTCCTACGAGCAGTACTTC
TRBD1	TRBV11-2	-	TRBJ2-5	CASSPTGGTPPTQYF	TGTGCCAGCAGCCCGACAGGGGGTACCCCTCCGACCCAGTACTTC
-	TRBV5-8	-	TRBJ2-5	CASSLADKETQYF	TGTGCCAGCAGCTTGGCAGATAAAGAGACCCAGTACTTC
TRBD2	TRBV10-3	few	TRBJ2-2	CAIRGGRDTGELFF	TGTGCCATCAGAGGCGGGAGAGACACCGGGGAGCTGTTTTTT
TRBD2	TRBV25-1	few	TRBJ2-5	CASSGLAGGRETQYF	TGTGCTAGCAGCGGACTAGCGGGAGGGCGAGAGACCCAGTACTTC
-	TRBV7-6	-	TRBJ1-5	CASSLNGPRQPQHF	TGTGCCAGCAGCTTAAATGGTCCACGGCAGCCCCAGCATTTT
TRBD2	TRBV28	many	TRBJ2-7	CASTGGSRYEQYF	TGTGCCAGCACCGGCGGGAGTAGATACGAGCAGTACTTC
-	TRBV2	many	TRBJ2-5	CASSETMVETQYF	TGTGCCAGCAGTGAGACTATGGTGGAGACCCAGTACTTC
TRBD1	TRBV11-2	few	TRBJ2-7	CASSSLGTGAYEQYF	TGTGCCAGTAGTTCCCTCGGGACAGGGGCCTACGAGCAGTACTTC
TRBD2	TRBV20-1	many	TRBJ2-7	CSASGRAVHEQYF	TGCAGTGCTAGCGGGAGGGCGGTCCACGAGCAGTACTTC
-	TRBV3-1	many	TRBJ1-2	CASSRMTEGYTF	TGTGCCAGCAGCCGGATGACAGAGGGCTACACCTTC
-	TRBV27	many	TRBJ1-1	CASRGRDKGMNTEAFF	TGTGCCAGCAGAGGCCGGGACAAGGGTATGAACACTGAAGCTTTCTTT
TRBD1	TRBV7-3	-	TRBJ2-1	CASSWTGVGSYNEQFF	TGTGCCAGCAGCTGGACAGGGGTCGGCTCCTACAATGAGCAGTTCTTC
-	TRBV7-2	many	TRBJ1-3	CASSLAPGQLSGNTIYF	TGTGCCAGCAGCTTAGCGCCGGGGCAGCTCTCTGGAAACACCATATATTTT
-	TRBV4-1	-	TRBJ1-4	CASSQDPGLVREKLFF	TGCGCCAGCAGCCAAGATCCAGGGTTGGTTCGTGAAAAACTGTTTTTT
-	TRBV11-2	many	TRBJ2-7	CASSQVQGTYEQYF	TGTGCCAGCAGCCAAGTACAGGGCACCTACGAGCAGTACTTC
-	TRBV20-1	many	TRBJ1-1	CSARFTMNTEAFF	TGCAGTGCTAGATTCACCATGAACACTGAAGCTTTCTTT
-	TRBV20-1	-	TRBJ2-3	CSARDYTQGKDTQYF	TGCAGTGCTAGAGATTATACGCAGGGAAAAGATACGCAGTATTTT
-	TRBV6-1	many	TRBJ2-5	CASSWTGRGETQYF	TGTGCCAGCAGCTGGACGGGAAGAGGGGAGACCCAGTACTTC
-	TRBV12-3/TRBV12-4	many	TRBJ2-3	CASRDRDTQYF	TGTGCCAGCAGGGACCGGGATACGCAGTATTTT